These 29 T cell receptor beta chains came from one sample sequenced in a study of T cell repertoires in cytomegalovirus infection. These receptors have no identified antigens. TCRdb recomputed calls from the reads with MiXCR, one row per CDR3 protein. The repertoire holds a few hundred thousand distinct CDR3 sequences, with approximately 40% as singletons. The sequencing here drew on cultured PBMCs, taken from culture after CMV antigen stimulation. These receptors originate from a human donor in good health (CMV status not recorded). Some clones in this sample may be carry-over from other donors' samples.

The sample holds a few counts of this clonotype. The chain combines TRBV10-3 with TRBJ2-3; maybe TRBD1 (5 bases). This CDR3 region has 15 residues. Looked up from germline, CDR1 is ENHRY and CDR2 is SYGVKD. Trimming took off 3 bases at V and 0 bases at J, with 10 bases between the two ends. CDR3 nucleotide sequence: TGTGCCATCAGTGACCCCCGACAGAGCACAGATACGCAGTATTTT. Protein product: CAISDPRQSTDTQYF.

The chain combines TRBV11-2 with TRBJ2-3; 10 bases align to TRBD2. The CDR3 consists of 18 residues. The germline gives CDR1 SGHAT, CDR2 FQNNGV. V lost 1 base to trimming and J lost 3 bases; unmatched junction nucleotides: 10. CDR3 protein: CASSLGRGLAHVTDTQYF. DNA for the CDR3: TGTGCCAGCAGCTTAGGTCGGGGACTAGCGCACGTGACAGATACGCAGTATTTT.

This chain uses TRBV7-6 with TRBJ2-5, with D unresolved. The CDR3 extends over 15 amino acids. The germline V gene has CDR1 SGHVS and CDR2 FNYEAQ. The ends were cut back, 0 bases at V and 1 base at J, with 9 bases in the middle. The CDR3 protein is CASSLALWPQETQYF. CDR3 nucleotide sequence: TGTGCCAGCAGCTTAGCGCTCTGGCCCCAAGAGACCCAGTACTTC. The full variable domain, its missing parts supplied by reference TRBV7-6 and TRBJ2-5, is GAGVSQSPRYKVTKRGQDVALRCDPISGHVSLYWYRQALGQGPEFLTYFNYEAQQDKSGLPNDRFSAERPEGSISTLTIQRTEQRDSAMYRCASSLALWPQETQYFGPGTRLLVL.

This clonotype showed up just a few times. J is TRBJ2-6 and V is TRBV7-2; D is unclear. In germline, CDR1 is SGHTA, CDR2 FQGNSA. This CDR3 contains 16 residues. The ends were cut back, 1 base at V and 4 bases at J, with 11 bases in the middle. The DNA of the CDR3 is TGTGCCAGCAGCTTAGGGCGGAGCCTCGGGGCCAACGTCCTGACTTTC. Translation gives CASSLGRSLGANVLTF.

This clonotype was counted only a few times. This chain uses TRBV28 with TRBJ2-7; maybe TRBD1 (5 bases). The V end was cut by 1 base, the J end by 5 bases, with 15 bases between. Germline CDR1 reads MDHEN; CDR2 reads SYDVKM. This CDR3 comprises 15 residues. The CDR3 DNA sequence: TGTGCCAGCAGTTTATCTCAGGGTTGGATCGACGAGCAGTACTTC. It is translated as CASSLSQGWIDEQYF. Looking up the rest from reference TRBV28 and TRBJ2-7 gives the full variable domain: DVKVTQSSRYLVKRTGEKVFLECVQDMDHENMFWYRQDPGLGLRLIYFSYDVKMKEKGDIPEGYSVSREKKERFSLILESASTNQTSMYLCASSLSQGWIDEQYFGPGTRLTVT.

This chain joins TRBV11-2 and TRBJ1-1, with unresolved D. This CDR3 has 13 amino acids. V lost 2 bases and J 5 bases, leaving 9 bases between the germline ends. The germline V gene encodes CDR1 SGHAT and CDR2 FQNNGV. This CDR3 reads CASSLKEITEAFF. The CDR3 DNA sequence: TGTGCCAGCAGCTTAAAGGAAATAACTGAAGCTTTCTTT.

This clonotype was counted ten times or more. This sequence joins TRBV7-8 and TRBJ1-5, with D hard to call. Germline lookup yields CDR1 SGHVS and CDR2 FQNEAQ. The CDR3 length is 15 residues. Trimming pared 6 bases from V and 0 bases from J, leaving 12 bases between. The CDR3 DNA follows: TGTGCCAGCAGGGAGATGGGCCATAGCAATCAGCCCCAGCATTTT. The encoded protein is CASREMGHSNQPQHF.

CDR3 sequence reads: CASSEGLGGSSSYEQYF. As DNA, the CDR3 is TGTGCCAGCAGTGAGGGACTGGGCGGTTCTAGCTCCTACGAGCAGTACTTC. This chain links TRBV6-4 with TRBJ2-7; tentative D call: TRBD2 (6 bases). Germline V lookup: CDR1 MRHNA, CDR2 SNTAGT. Trimming stripped 3 bases from V and 0 bases from J, with 18 bases between. CDR3 length: 17 amino acids.

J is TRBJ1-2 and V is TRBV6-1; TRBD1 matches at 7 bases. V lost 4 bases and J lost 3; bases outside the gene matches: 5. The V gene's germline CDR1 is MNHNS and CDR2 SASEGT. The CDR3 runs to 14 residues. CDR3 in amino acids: CASSVGTEDYGYTF. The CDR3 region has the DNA TGTGCCAGCAGTGTCGGGACAGAGGACTATGGCTACACCTTC.

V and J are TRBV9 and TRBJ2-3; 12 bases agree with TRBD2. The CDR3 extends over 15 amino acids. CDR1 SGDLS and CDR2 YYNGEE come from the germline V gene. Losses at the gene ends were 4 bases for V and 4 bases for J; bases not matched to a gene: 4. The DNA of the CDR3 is TGTGCCAGCAGCATTACTAGCGGGAGGTCAGATACGCAGTATTTT. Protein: CASSITSGRSDTQYF.

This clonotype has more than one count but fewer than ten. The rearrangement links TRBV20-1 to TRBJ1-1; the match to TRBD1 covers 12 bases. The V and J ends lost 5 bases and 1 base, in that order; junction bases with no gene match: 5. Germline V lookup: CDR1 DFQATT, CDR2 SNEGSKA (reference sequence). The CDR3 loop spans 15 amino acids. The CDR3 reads CSARDRGRGNTEAFF. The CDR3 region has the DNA TGCAGTGCTCGGGACAGGGGGCGGGGGAACACTGAAGCTTTCTTT.

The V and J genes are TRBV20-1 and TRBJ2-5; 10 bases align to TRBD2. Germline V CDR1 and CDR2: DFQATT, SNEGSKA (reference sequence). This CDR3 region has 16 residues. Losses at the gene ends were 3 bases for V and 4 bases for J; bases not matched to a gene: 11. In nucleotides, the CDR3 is TGCAGTGCTAGGTGGAGCGGGAGGGTGACCCTAGAGACCCAGTACTTC. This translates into CSARWSGRVTLETQYF.

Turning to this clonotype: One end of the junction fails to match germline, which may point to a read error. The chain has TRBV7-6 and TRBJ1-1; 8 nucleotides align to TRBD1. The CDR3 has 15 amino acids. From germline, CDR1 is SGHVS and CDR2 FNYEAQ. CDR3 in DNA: TGTGCCAGCAGCCAAATCAGGGGGCGATTCGGTGAAACTTTCTTT. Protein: CASSQIRGRFGETFF.

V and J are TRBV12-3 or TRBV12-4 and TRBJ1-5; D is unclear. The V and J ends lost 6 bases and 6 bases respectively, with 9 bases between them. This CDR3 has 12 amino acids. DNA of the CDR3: TGTGCCAGCAGGATAAGTGGTCAGCCCCAGCATTTT. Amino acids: CASRISGQPQHF.

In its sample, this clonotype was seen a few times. The CDR3 protein is CASSSRQANTEAFF. The CDR3 DNA sequence: TGTGCCAGCAGCTCCCGGCAGGCGAACACTGAAGCTTTCTTT. The chain is built from TRBV7-8 and TRBJ1-1; D unclear. CDR3 length: 14 amino acids. The germline V and J ends were trimmed by 4 bases and 1 base, with 10 bases remaining between them. Germline CDR1 SGHVS, CDR2 FQNEAQ.

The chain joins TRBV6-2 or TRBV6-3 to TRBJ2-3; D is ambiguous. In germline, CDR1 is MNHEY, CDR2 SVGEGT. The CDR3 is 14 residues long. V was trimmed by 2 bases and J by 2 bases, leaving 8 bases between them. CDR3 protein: CASSYRRNTDTQYF. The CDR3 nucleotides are TGTGCCAGCAGTTACAGACGGAACACAGATACGCAGTATTTT.

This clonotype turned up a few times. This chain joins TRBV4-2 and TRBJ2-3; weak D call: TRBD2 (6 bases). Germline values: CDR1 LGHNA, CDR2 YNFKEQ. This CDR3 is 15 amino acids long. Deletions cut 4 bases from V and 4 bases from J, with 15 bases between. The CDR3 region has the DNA TGTGCCAGCAGCCCAAGACTAGTGTCCGCAGATACGCAGTATTTT. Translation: CASSPRLVSADTQYF.

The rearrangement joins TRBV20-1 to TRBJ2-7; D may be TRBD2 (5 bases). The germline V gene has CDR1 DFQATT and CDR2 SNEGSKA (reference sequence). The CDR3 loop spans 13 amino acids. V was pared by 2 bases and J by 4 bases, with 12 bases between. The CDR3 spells CSARLNGVYEQYF. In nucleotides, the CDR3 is TGCAGTGCTAGACTCAACGGGGTATACGAGCAGTACTTC.

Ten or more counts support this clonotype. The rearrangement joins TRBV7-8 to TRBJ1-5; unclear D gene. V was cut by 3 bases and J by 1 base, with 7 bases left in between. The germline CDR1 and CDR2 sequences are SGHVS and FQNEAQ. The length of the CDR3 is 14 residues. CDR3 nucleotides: TGTGCCAGCAGCTTGGCCGGAAGCAATCAGCCCCAGCATTTT. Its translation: CASSLAGSNQPQHF.

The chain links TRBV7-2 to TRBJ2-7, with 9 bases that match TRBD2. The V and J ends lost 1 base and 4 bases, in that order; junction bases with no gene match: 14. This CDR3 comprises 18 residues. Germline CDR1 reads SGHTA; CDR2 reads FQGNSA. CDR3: CASSLEGGGAGGLYEQYF. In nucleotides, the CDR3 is TGTGCCAGCAGCTTAGAGGGCGGAGGGGCGGGAGGGCTGTACGAGCAGTACTTC.

CDR3 region: CASSPFHREQFF. DNA for the CDR3: TGTGCCAGCAGCCCTTTCCACAGGGAGCAGTTCTTC. The chain carries TRBV7-2 and TRBJ2-1; the D gene is possibly TRBD1 (5 bases). Looked up from germline, CDR1 is SGHTA and CDR2 is FQGNSA. V gave up 5 bases and J gave up 10 bases, with 12 bases separating them. This CDR3 is 12 amino acids long.

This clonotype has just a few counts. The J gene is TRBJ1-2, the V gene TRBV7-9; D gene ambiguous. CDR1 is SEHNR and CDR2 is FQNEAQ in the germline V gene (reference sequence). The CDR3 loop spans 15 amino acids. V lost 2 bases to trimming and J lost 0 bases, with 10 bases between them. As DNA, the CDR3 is TGTGCCAGCAGCTTAAGGAGCCCATCTAACTATGGCTACACCTTC. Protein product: CASSLRSPSNYGYTF. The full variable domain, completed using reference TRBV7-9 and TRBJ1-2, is DTGVSQNPRHKITKRGQNVTFRCDPISEHNRLYWYRQTLGQGPEFLTYFQNEAQLEKSRLLSDRFSAERPKGSFSTLEIQRTEQGDSAMYLCASSLRSPSNYGYTFGSGTRLTVV.

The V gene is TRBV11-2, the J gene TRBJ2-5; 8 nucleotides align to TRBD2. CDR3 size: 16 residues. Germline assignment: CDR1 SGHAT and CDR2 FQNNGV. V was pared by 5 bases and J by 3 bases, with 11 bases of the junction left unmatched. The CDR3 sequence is CASSPQWRAGEETQYF. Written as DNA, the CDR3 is TGTGCCAGCAGCCCGCAATGGAGAGCGGGGGAAGAGACCCAGTACTTC.

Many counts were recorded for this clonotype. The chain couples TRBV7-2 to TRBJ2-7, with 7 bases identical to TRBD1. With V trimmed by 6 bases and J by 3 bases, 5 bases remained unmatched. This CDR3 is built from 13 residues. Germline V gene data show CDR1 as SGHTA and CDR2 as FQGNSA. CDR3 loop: CASSPDRDYEQYF. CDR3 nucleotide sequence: TGTGCCAGCAGTCCCGACAGGGACTACGAGCAGTACTTC.

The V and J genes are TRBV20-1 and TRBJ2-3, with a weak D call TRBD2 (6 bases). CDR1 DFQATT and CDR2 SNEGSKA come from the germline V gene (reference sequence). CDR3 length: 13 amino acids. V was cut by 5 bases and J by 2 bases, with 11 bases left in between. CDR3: CSAGRDSTDTQYF. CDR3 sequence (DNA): TGCAGTGCTGGCCGGGACTCCACAGATACGCAGTATTTT.

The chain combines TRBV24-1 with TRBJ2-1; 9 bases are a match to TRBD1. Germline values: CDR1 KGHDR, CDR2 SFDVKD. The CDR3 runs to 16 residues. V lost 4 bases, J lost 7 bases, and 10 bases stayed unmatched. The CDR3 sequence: CATSEAPGQGTNEQFF. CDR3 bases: TGTGCCACCAGTGAGGCACCGGGACAGGGTACAAATGAGCAGTTCTTC.

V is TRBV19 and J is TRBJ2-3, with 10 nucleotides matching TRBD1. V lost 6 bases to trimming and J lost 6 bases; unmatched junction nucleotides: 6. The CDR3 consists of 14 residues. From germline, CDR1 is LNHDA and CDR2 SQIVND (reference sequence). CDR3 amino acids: CASSPDRGPDTQYF. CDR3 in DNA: TGTGCCAGTAGCCCCGACAGGGGGCCCGATACGCAGTATTTT.

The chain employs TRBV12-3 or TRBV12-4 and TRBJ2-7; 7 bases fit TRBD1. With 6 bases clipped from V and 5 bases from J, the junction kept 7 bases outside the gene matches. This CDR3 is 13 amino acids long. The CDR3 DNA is TGTGCCAGCAGCCTCGACAGGGCCCACGAGCAGTACTTC. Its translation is CASSLDRAHEQYF.

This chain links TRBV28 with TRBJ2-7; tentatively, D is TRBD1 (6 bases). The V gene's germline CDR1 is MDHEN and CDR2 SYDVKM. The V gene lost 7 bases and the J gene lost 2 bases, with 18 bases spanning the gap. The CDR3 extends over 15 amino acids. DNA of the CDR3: TGTGCCAGCACAATCCAGGGGATTGGAGCCTACGAGCAGTACTTC. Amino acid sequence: CASTIQGIGAYEQYF. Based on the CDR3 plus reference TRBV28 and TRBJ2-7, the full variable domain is DVKVTQSSRYLVKRTGEKVFLECVQDMDHENMFWYRQDPGLGLRLIYFSYDVKMKEKGDIPEGYSVSREKKERFSLILESASTNQTSMYLCASTIQGIGAYEQYFGPGTRLTVT.